This T cell receptor beta chain derives from a study of blood T cell repertoires in COVID-19. As for the study in general: Acute and convalescent COVID-19 samples came from the United States, Italy and Spain. Sources were T cells, B-cell-depleted T cells, or PBMCs; the material itself was cDNA or gDNA.

CDR3 size: 16 residues. The germline V gene encodes CDR1 SGHTA and CDR2 FQGNSA. V dropped 5 bases and J dropped 0; count of bases not matched to a gene: 5. In the authors' methods: Reference gene primers were amplified, and this amplification served to estimate nucleated cell counts. This table comes from immunoSEQ multiplex PCR, and its TCRdb copy is limited to in-frame clones, with some not included. Clonal size and the V and J genes are those of that table, whereas D and trimming came from the DNA. The data show about 100,000 clones, over 70% seen once. V gene TRBV7-2 combines with J gene TRBJ2-7; the match to TRBD1 covers 12 bases. The sequencing sample was made of peripheral blood. The clonotype comes from a man in his sixties with acute or convalescent COVID-19. CDR3 sequence (DNA): TGTGCCAGCAGCCTTGGGACAGGGGGCAACTCCTACGAGCAGTACTTC. This codes for CASSLGTGGNSYEQYF.